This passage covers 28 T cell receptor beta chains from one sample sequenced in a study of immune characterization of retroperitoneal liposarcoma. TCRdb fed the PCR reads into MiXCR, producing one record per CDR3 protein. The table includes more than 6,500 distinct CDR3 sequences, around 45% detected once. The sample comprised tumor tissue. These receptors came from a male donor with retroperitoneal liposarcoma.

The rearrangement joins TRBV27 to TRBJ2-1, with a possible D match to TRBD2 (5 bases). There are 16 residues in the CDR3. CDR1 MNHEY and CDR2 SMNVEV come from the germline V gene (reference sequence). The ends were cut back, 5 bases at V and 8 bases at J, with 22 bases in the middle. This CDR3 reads CASSPWAAGSGYEQFF. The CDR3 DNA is TGTGCCAGCAGTCCCTGGGCGGCAGGCTCGGGGTATGAGCAGTTCTTC.

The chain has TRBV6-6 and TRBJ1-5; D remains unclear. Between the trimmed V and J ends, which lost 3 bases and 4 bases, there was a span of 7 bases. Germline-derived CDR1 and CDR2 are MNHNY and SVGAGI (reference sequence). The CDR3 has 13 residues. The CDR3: CASSYSRNQPQHF. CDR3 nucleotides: TGTGCCAGCAGTTATTCCCGGAATCAGCCCCAGCATTTT.

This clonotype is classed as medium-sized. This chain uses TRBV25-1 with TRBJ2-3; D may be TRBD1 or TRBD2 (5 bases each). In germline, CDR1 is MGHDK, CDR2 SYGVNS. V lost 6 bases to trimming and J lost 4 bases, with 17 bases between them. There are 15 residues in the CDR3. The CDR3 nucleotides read TGTGCCAGCAGCGAGAGTCCGAGGGGCGCAGATACGCAGTATTTT. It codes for CASSESPRGADTQYF.

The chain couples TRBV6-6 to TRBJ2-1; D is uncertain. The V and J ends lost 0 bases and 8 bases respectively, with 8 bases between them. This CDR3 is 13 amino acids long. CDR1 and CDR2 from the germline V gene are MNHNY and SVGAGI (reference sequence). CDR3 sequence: CASSYSRYHEQFF. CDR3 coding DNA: TGTGCCAGCAGTTACTCGAGATACCATGAGCAGTTCTTC.

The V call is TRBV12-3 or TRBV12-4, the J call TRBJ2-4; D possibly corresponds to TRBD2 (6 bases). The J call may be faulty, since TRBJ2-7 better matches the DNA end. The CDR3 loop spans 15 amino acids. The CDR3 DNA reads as TGTGCCAGCAGTTTAGAGGGCGGGAACTCCTACGAGCAGTACTTC. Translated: CASSLEGGNSYEQYF.

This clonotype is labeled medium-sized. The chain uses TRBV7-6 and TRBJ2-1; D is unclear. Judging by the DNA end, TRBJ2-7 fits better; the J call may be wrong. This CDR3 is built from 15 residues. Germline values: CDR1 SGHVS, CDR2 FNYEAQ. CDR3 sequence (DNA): TGTGCCAGCAGCTTAACACGGCTTCCATACAATGAGCAGTACTTC. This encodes CASSLTRLPYNEQYF.

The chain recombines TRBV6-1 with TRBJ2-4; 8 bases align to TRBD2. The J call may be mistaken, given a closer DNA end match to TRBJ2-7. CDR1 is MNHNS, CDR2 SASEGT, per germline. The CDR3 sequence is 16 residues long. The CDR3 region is CASFPSGGGSSYEQYF. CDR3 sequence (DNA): TGTGCCAGCTTTCCTTCGGGGGGGGGGTCCTCCTACGAGCAGTACTTC.

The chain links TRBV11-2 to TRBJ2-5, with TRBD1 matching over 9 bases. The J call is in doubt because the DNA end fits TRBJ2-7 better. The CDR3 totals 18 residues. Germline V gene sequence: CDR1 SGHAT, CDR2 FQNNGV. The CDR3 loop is CASSLVAGTGSVSYEQYF. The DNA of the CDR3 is TGTGCCAGCAGCTTAGTAGCCGGGACAGGGAGTGTTTCCTACGAGCAGTACTTC.

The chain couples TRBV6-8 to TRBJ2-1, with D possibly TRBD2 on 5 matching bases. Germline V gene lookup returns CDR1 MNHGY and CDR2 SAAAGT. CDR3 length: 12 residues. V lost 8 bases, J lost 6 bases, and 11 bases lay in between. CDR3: CASAGDGNEQFF. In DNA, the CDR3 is TGTGCCAGCGCGGGCGACGGCAATGAGCAGTTCTTC.

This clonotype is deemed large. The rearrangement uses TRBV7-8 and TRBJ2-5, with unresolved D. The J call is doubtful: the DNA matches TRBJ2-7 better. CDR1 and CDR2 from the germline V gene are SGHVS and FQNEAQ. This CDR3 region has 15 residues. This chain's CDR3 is CASSLRFGPRYEQYF. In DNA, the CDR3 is TGTGCCAGCAGCTTAAGGTTCGGGCCTCGCTACGAGCAGTACTTC.

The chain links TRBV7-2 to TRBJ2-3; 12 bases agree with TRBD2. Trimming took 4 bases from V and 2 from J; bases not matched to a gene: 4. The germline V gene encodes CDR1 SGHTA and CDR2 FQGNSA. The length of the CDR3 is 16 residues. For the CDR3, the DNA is TGTGCCAGCAGCTCAGGACTAGCGGGAACCACAGATACGCAGTATTTT. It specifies CASSSGLAGTTDTQYF.

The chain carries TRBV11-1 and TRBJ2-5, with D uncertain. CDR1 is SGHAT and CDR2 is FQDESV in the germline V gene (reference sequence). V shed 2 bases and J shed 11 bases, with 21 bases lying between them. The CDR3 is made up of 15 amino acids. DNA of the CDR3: TGTGCCAGCAGCTTAATTCCCAGCACCTACAATGAGCAGTACTTC. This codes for CASSLIPSTYNEQYF.

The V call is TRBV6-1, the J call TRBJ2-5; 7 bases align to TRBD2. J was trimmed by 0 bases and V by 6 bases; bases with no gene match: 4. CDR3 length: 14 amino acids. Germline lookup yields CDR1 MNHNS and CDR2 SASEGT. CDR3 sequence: CASRGLLYQETQYF. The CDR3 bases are TGTGCCAGCAGGGGACTACTGTACCAAGAGACCCAGTACTTC.

CDR3 residues: CASAEGSSYEQYF. For the CDR3, the DNA is TGTGCTTCCGCCGAGGGCAGCTCCTACGAGCAGTACTTC. The chain has TRBV6-1 and TRBJ2-1, with D perhaps TRBD2 (5 bases). Judging by the DNA end, TRBJ2-7 fits better; the J call may be wrong. The germline gives CDR1 MNHNS, CDR2 SASEGT. The CDR3 loop spans 13 amino acids.

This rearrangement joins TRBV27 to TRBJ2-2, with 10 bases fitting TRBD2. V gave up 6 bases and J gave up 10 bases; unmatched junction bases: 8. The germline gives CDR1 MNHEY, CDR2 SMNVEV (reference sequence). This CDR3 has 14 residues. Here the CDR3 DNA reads TGTGCCAGCAGGATGAGCGGGGGGGATGAGGAGCTGTTTTTT. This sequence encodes CASRMSGGDEELFF.

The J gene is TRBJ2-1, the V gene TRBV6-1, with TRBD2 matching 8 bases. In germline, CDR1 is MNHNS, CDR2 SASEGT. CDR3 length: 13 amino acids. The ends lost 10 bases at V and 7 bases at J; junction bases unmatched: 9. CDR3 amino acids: CATTGTSLNEQFF. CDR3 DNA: TGTGCCACCACCGGGACTAGTTTGAATGAGCAGTTCTTC.

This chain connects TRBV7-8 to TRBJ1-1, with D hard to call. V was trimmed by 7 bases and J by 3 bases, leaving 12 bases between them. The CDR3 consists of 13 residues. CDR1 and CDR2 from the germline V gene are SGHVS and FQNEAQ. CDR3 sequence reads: CASNTDGDTEAFF. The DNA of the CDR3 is TGTGCCAGCAACACTGATGGGGACACTGAAGCTTTCTTT.

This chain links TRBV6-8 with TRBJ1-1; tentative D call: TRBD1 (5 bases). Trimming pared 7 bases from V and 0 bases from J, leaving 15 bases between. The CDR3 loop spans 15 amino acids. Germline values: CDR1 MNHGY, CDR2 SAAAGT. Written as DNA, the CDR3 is TGTGCCAGCAACAGGAGAGAGGACTTGAACACTGAAGCTTTCTTT. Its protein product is CASNRREDLNTEAFF.

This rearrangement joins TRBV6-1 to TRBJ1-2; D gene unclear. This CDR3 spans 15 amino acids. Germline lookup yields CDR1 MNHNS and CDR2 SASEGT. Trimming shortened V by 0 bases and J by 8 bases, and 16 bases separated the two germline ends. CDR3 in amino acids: CASSEAPEAGGGYTF. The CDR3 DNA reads TGTGCCAGCAGTGAAGCCCCCGAGGCAGGCGGGGGCTACACCTTC.

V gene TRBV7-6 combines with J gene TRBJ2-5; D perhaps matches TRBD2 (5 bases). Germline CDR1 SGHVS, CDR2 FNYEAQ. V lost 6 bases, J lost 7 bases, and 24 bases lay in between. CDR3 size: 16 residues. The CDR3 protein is CASSPNPMVSGGTQYF. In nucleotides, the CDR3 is TGTGCCAGCAGTCCGAACCCCATGGTGAGCGGTGGGACCCAGTACTTC.

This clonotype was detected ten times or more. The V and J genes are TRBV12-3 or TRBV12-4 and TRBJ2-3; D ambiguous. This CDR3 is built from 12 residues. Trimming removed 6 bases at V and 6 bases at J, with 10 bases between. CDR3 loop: CASSRMGDTQYF. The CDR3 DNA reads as TGTGCCAGCAGCCGGATGGGGGATACGCAGTATTTT.

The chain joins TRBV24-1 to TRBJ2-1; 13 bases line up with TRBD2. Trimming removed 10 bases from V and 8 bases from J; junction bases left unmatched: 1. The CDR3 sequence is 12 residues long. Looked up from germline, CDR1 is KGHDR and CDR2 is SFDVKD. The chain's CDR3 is CATGLAGYEQFF. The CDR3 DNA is TGTGCCACGGGACTAGCGGGATATGAGCAGTTCTTC.

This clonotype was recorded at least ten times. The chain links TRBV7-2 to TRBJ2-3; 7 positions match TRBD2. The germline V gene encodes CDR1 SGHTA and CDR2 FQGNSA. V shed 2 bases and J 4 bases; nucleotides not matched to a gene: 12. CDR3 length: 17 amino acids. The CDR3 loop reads CASSLWASGAGPDTQYF. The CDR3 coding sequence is TGTGCCAGCAGCTTATGGGCTAGCGGAGCGGGCCCAGATACGCAGTATTTT. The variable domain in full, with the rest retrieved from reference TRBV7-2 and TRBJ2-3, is GAGVSQSPSNKVTEKGKDVELRCDPISGHTALYWYRQSLGQGLEFLIYFQGNSAPDKSGLPSDRFSAERTGGSVSTLTIQRTQQEDSAVYLCASSLWASGAGPDTQYFGPGTRLTVL.

CDR3 sequence reads: CASSFANTGELFF. The CDR3 bases are TGCGCCAGCAGTTTTGCGAACACCGGGGAGCTGTTTTTT. The chain is built from TRBV10-1 and TRBJ2-2; no firm D call. CDR1 and CDR2 (germline): WNHNN, SYGVQD (reference sequence). The CDR3 runs to 13 residues. The germline V and J ends were trimmed by 5 bases and 0 bases, with 4 bases remaining between them.

For the CDR3, the DNA is TGTGCCAGCAGTTATTACGGACCGACGAACACTGAAGCTTTCTTT. Its protein product is CASSYYGPTNTEAFF. The chain couples TRBV6-8 to TRBJ1-1, with D hard to call. V was cut by 3 bases and J by 1 base, with 12 bases left in between. CDR1 is MNHGY, CDR2 SAAAGT, per germline. The CDR3 runs to 15 residues.

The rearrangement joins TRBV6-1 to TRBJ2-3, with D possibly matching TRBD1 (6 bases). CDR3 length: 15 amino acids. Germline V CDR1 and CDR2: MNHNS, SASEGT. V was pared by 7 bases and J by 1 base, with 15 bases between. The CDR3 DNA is TGTGCCAGCACCCGAGGGGGAGCCCGCACAGATACGCAGTATTTT. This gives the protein CASTRGGARTDTQYF.

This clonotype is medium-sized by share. CDR3 bases: TGTGCCAGCAGCTCTAGCGGGAGCAGAGAGACCCAGTACTTC. This codes for CASSSSGSRETQYF. The chain combines TRBV7-2 with TRBJ2-5, with 10 bases fitting TRBD2. This CDR3 region has 14 residues. The ends lost 4 bases at V and 4 bases at J; junction bases unmatched: 3. In germline, CDR1 is SGHTA, CDR2 FQGNSA.

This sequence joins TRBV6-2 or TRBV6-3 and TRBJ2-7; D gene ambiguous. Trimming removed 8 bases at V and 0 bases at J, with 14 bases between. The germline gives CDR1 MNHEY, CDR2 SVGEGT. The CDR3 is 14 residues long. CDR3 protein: CASGRLNPSYEQYF. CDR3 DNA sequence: TGTGCCAGCGGAAGACTGAACCCCTCCTACGAGCAGTACTTC.